This T cell receptor (beta chain) was identified during a study of CXCR3-negative and CXCR3-positive naive CD8 T cells. Study at large: The total count of TRB reads reached 120 million to 150 million, and each library contributed about 1.5 +/- 0.3 million. Study findings and constraints: Surface CD5 matched across naive subsets, and TRB CDR3 properties served to infer TCR strength. Similar TRBV-TRBJ gene usage was seen in naive CXCR3-negative and CXCR3-positive cells, but not in memory cells. Diversity ran similarly high across both naive subsets but far lower in memory CD8+ cells.

UMI labels and 5' RACE were used to prepare the TRB cDNA libraries. TCRdb re-called the 5' RACE reads, yielding one record per CDR3 amino acid sequence without DNA. The clone table shows tens of thousands of distinct CDR3 sequences, with the ten largest holding about 14%. A note on this clonotype: The antigen remains undetermined.

The CDR3 extends over 15 amino acids. Germline CDR1 reads LNHNV; CDR2 reads YYDKDF (reference sequence). The source material was memory CD8+ T cells from blood. This rearrangement joins TRBV15 to TRBJ2-5; TCRdb names TRBD1, which stays unverified in the absence of DNA. The TCR comes from a human donor in good health. Some clones in this sample may be carry-over from other donors' samples. The CDR3 loop is CATSTKRDGTGTQYF. The whole variable domain, filled in from reference TRBV15 and TRBJ2-5, reads DAMVIQNPRYQVTQFGKPVTLSCSQTLNHNVMYWYQQKSSQAPKLLFHYYDKDFNNEADTPDNFQSRRPNTSFCFLDIRSPGLGDTAMYLCATSTKRDGTGTQYFGPGTRLLVL.